Listed below are T cell receptor beta chains from one sample, sequenced in a study of blood T cell repertoires in COVID-19. Generated by immunoSEQ multiplex PCR, the TCRdb table keeps only in-frame clones and is missing some. The table has about 90,000 clones, roughly 80% seen once. Material for sequencing was peripheral blood. The source is a woman between 65 and 79 years old with acute or convalescent COVID-19. The CDR3 runs from the conserved cysteine through the conserved F or W. The D gene is left open where the match is weak. The size entry is marked missing in some rows and otherwise reads once, few, many or a size class.

abundance | j_gene | v_gene | d_gene | CDR3aa | CDR3nt
NA | TRBJ1-5 | TRBV7-2 | TRBD1 | CASSSSTGGQPQHF | TGTGCCAGCAGCTCCTCGACAGGGGGTCAGCCCCAGCATTTT
NA | TRBJ2-1 | TRBV4-1 | NA | CASSQDIMGPYNEQFF | TGCGCCAGCAGCCAAGATATCATGGGGCCCTACAATGAGCAGTTCTTC
NA | TRBJ1-6 | TRBV2 | TRBD1 | CASSEGQENSPLHF | TGTGCCAGCAGTGAGGGACAGGAGAATTCACCCCTCCACTTT
few | TRBJ1-2 | TRBV10-3 | NA | CAISVGRALNGYTF | TGTGCCATCAGTGTGGGCAGGGCCCTGAATGGCTACACCTTC
once | TRBJ2-3 | TRBV18 | TRBD1 | CASSLSGQGPNTQYF | TGTGCCAGCTCACTTTCGGGACAGGGTCCCAATACGCAGTATTTT
NA | TRBJ2-3 | TRBV19 | TRBD1 | CASKGGPDTQYF | TGTGCCAGTAAAGGGGGCCCAGATACGCAGTATTTT
NA | TRBJ2-1 | TRBV30 | TRBD1 | CAWRSIGQGAHNEQFF | TGTGCCTGGAGAAGTATAGGACAGGGGGCGCACAATGAGCAGTTCTTC
NA | TRBJ2-7 | TRBV5-1 | TRBD2 | CASRSGTSVREQYF | TGCGCCAGCAGATCCGGGACTAGCGTTCGCGAGCAGTACTTC
NA | TRBJ1-1 | TRBV14 | NA | CASSQARGVTEAFF | TGTGCCAGCAGCCAAGCTAGGGGTGTCACTGAAGCTTTCTTT
NA | TRBJ2-5 | TRBV5-4 | NA | CASSLGGGQETQYF | TGTGCCAGCAGCTTAGGGGGGGGGCAAGAGACCCAGTACTTC
NA | TRBJ1-2 | TRBV3-1/TRBV3-2 | NA | CASSQLGGAYGYTF | TGTGCCAGCAGCCAGCTGGGGGGGGCTTATGGCTACACCTTC
NA | TRBJ2-1 | TRBV7-9 | NA | CASRPRGSSYNEQFF | TGTGCCAGCAGGCCCCGGGGAAGCTCCTACAATGAGCAGTTCTTC
NA | TRBJ2-3 | TRBV28 | TRBD2 | CASSWAGGGVTDTQYF | TGTGCCAGCAGTTGGGCGGGAGGAGGAGTTACAGATACGCAGTATTTT
NA | TRBJ2-7 | TRBV4-1 | TRBD1 | CASSRGTGQWEEQYF | TGCGCCAGCAGCCGGGGGACAGGCCAATGGGAAGAGCAGTACTTC
NA | TRBJ2-7 | TRBV2 | NA | CASSARYEQYF | TGTGCCAGCAGTGCGAGATACGAGCAGTACTTC
NA | TRBJ1-4 | TRBV28 | NA | CASSTPGGGYTNEKLFF | TGTGCCAGCAGTACACCAGGCGGGGGATACACAAATGAAAAACTGTTTTTT
few | TRBJ1-1 | TRBV19 | NA | CASSPTGTIENTEAFF | TGTGCCAGTAGTCCCACCGGGACAATCGAGAACACTGAAGCTTTCTTT
NA | TRBJ2-2 | TRBV5-4 | NA | CASSLKTAIPGELFF | TGTGCCAGCAGCTTGAAGACAGCTATCCCCGGGGAGCTGTTTTTT
NA | TRBJ2-3 | TRBV9 | NA | CASTSGPTDTQYF | TGTGCCAGCACGAGCGGACCCACAGATACGCAGTATTTT
NA | TRBJ2-3 | TRBV7-6 | TRBD1 | CASSPLGRGLTDTQYF | TGTGCCAGCAGCCCTCTGGGCAGGGGGCTCACAGATACGCAGTATTTT
NA | TRBJ1-1 | TRBV29-1 | NA | CSVVRTEAFF | TGCAGCGTTGTGCGAACTGAAGCTTTCTTT
NA | TRBJ2-7 | TRBV6-6 | TRBD2 | CASRTTSGRYEQYF | TGTGCCAGCAGAACGACTAGCGGGAGATACGAGCAGTACTTC
NA | TRBJ2-2 | TRBV18 | TRBD2 | CASSSPLADTGELFF | TGTGCCAGCTCATCCCCCCTAGCGGACACCGGGGAGCTGTTTTTT
once | TRBJ2-1 | TRBV7-3 | NA | CASSLGQGNEQFF | TGTGCCAGCAGCTTGGGGCAGGGAAATGAGCAGTTCTTC
once | TRBJ2-5 | TRBV29-1 | NA | CSVGQFQETQYF | TGCAGCGTTGGACAGTTCCAAGAGACCCAGTACTTC
NA | TRBJ2-1 | TRBV28 | TRBD1 | CASSFFVGGTGVDEQFF | TGTGCCAGCAGTTTTTTTGTCGGGGGGACAGGGGTGGATGAGCAGTTCTTC
NA | TRBJ2-5 | TRBV5-4 | NA | CASSFMPGSQETQYF | TGTGCCAGCAGTTTTATGCCGGGAAGCCAAGAGACCCAGTACTTC
NA | TRBJ1-5 | TRBV2 | TRBD1 | CASTRDSYSNQPQHF | TGTGCCAGCACCCGGGACAGTTATAGCAATCAGCCCCAGCATTTT
NA | TRBJ2-2 | TRBV7-8 | NA | CASSLVEYETGELFF | TGTGCCAGCAGCTTGGTGGAGTATGAGACCGGGGAGCTGTTTTTT
NA | TRBJ2-5 | TRBV2 | TRBD2 | CASSVGIAGGNRETQYF | TGTGCCAGCAGCGTAGGGATAGCGGGGGGGAATCGAGAGACCCAGTACTTC
NA | TRBJ2-7 | TRBV6-2/TRBV6-3 | TRBD2 | CASSDSLAGYSYEQYF | TGTGCCAGCAGTGACTCTCTAGCGGGGTACTCCTACGAGCAGTACTTC
NA | TRBJ2-1 | TRBV4-2 | NA | CASSQDPGGLEQFF | TGTGCCAGCAGCCAAGATCCCGGCGGTCTTGAGCAGTTCTTC
NA | TRBJ1-2 | TRBV6-5 | TRBD1 | CASTPGQRRGYTF | TGTGCCAGCACCCCGGGACAGAGAAGAGGCTACACCTTC
NA | TRBJ2-3 | TRBV14 | TRBD1 | CASSPLRGPTDTQYF | TGTGCCAGCAGCCCCCTAAGGGGGCCTACAGATACGCAGTATTTT
NA | TRBJ2-6 | TRBV6-5 | NA | CASSYRGELANVLTF | TGTGCCAGCAGTTACCGTGGTGAACTGGCCAACGTCCTGACTTTC
once | TRBJ2-7 | TRBV6-2/TRBV6-3 | NA | CASSYSWREVGYEQYF | TGTGCCAGCAGTTACTCTTGGCGGGAAGTAGGCTACGAGCAGTACTTC
NA | TRBJ2-1 | TRBV2 | TRBD2 | CASSGRTSGRALKTYNEQFF | TGTGCCAGCAGTGGTAGGACTAGCGGGAGGGCCTTAAAGACCTACAATGAGCAGTTCTTC
NA | TRBJ1-2 | TRBV4-2 | NA | CASSQTSEQTQYGYTF | TGTGCCAGCAGCCAAACATCAGAGCAGACACAGTATGGCTACACCTTC
NA | TRBJ2-2 | TRBV4-2 | TRBD1 | CASSPSGQDTGELFF | TGTGCCAGCAGCCCGAGCGGACAGGACACCGGGGAGCTGTTTTTT
NA | TRBJ2-1 | TRBV2 | TRBD1 | CASSVAQGAYNEQFF | TGTGCCAGCAGTGTTGCACAGGGGGCTTACAATGAGCAGTTCTTC
NA | TRBJ1-5 | TRBV6-5 | NA | CTSSYRESQPQHF | TGTACCAGCAGTTACAGGGAGAGCCAGCCCCAGCATTTT
NA | TRBJ1-4 | TRBV5-6 | TRBD1 | CASSLTGEEVFSEKLFF | TGTGCCAGCAGCCTGACAGGGGAGGAAGTTTTTAGTGAAAAACTGTTTTTT
NA | TRBJ2-7 | TRBV28 | TRBD2 | CASSSNGGGYLEQYF | TGTGCCAGCAGCTCTAACGGGGGGGGCTATCTCGAGCAGTACTTC
NA | TRBJ2-7 | TRBV29-1 | TRBD2 | CSAGQLAGGRGEQYF | TGCAGCGCCGGTCAGCTAGCGGGGGGGCGGGGGGAGCAGTACTTC
NA | TRBJ1-2 | TRBV7-2 | TRBD1 | CASSGQGARYGYTF | TGTGCCAGCAGCGGACAGGGGGCTCGTTATGGCTACACCTTC
NA | TRBJ2-5 | TRBV5-6 | TRBD2 | CASSSGLAAQETQYF | TGTGCCAGCAGCTCGGGACTAGCGGCTCAAGAGACCCAGTACTTC
NA | TRBJ1-1 | TRBV5-5 | TRBD1 | CASSLNRGLAFF | TGTGCCAGCAGCTTGAACAGGGGGCTTGCTTTCTTT
NA | TRBJ1-5 | TRBV7-2 | NA | CASSSWPDQPQHF | TGTGCCAGCAGCTCTTGGCCTGATCAGCCCCAGCATTTT
NA | TRBJ1-1 | TRBV5-1 | TRBD1 | CASSFGLDRSEAFF | TGCGCCAGCAGCTTCGGGTTGGACAGGTCTGAAGCTTTCTTT
NA | TRBJ2-1 | TRBV28 | NA | CASSLRAGPSYNEQFF | TGTGCCAGCAGTTTGAGGGCAGGCCCATCCTACAATGAGCAGTTCTTC
NA | TRBJ1-5 | TRBV7-7 | TRBD1 | CASRTHHSPLGQGSNQPQHF | TGTGCCAGCAGGACCCATCATTCACCGCTGGGACAGGGTAGCAATCAGCCCCAGCATTTT
NA | TRBJ2-5 | TRBV5-8 | TRBD2 | CASSFSGTETQYF | TGTGCCAGCAGCTTTAGCGGGACTGAGACCCAGTACTTC
NA | TRBJ2-3 | TRBV10-3 | NA | CAITPGQTSTDTQYF | TGTGCCATCACCCCCGGACAGACTAGCACAGATACGCAGTATTTT
NA | TRBJ2-5 | TRBV7-2 | NA | CASSSGSEQETQYF | TGTGCCAGCAGCTCCGGGTCAGAGCAAGAGACCCAGTACTTC
NA | TRBJ1-3 | TRBV4-3 | NA | CASSQDPGAGNTIYF | TGCGCCAGCAGCCAAGATCCAGGGGCTGGAAACACCATATATTTT
NA | TRBJ1-1 | TRBV7-9 | NA | CASSHDGVNTEAFF | TGTGCCAGCAGCCATGACGGAGTGAACACTGAAGCTTTCTTT
once | TRBJ2-4 | TRBV6-2/TRBV6-3 | NA | CASSYGSWAIQYF | TGTGCCAGCAGTTACGGGAGTTGGGCCATTCAGTACTTC
NA | TRBJ2-1 | TRBV28 | TRBD2 | CASSLGAGVWNNEQFF | TGTGCCAGCAGTTTAGGGGCGGGAGTCTGGAACAATGAGCAGTTCTTC
NA | TRBJ1-1 | TRBV7-2 | NA | CASSSGHGNTEAFF | TGTGCCAGCAGCTCGGGACACGGGAACACTGAAGCTTTCTTT